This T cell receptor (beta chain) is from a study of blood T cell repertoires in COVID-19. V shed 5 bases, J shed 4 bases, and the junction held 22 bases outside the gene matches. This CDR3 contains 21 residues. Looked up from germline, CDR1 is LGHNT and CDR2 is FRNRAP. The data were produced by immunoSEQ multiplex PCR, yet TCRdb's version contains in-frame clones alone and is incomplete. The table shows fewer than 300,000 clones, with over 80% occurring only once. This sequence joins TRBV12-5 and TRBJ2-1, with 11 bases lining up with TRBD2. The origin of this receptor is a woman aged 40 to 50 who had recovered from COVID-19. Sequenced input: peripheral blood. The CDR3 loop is CASGPHFTTSGVFPSYNEQFF. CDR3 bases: TGTGCTAGTGGTCCGCACTTCACGACTAGCGGGGTGTTCCCGTCGTACAATGAGCAGTTCTTC. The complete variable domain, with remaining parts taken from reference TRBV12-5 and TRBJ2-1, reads DARVTQTPRHKVTEMGQEVTMRCQPILGHNTVFWYRQTMMQGLELLAYFRNRAPLDDSGMPKDRFSAEMPDATLATLKIQPSEPRDSAVYFCASGPHFTTSGVFPSYNEQFFGPGTRLTVL.